This is a list of T cell receptor beta chains from one sample in a study of CD4 T cells in relation to SARS-CoV-2 and coronaviruses. Repertoires were generated with immunoSEQ multiplex PCR, while TCRdb's copy carries only in-frame clones and drops some. The sample consists of about 38,000 clones, around four fifths of them appearing once. These receptors' targets are unknown. The specimen was memory CD4+ T cells from PBMCs, cultured in vitro. The receptor source for this set is an adult with COVID-19. CDR3s include the opening cysteine and the closing phenylalanine or tryptophan. A D gene is named only where the DNA matches it firmly. Some rows mark clone size as missing; the rest say once, few, many or name a class of expanded clone.

d_gene | j_gene | v_gene | len | abundance | CDR3aa | CDR3nt
- | TRBJ2-1 | TRBV5-1 | 15 | - | CASSRKGDTDNEQFF | TGCGCCAGCAGCAGAAAGGGGGACACCGACAATGAGCAGTTCTTC
- | TRBJ2-7 | TRBV28 | 14 | - | CASTSRGSGYEQYF | TGTGCCAGCACCTCGAGGGGGAGCGGCTACGAGCAGTACTTC
- | TRBJ2-1 | TRBV15 | 16 | - | CATSRDWRDSYNEQFF | TGTGCCACCAGCAGAGATTGGCGGGATTCCTACAATGAGCAGTTCTTC
- | TRBJ2-5 | TRBV5-6 | 13 | - | CASSIGQWETQYF | TGTGCCAGCAGCATCGGACAGTGGGAGACCCAGTACTTC
TRBD1 | TRBJ1-2 | TRBV27 | 14 | - | CASSLDRGDNGYTF | TGTGCCAGCAGTCTTGACAGGGGGGACAACGGCTACACCTTC
- | TRBJ1-3 | TRBV9 | 15 | - | CASSVGGANGNTIYF | TGTGCCAGCAGCGTGGGCGGTGCAAATGGAAACACCATATATTTT
TRBD2 | TRBJ2-3 | TRBV28 | 15 | - | CASSRLAGDTDTQYF | TGTGCCAGCAGTCGACTAGCGGGAGACACAGATACGCAGTATTTT
- | TRBJ2-1 | TRBV5-6 | 11 | - | CASSFYNEQFF | TGTGCCAGCAGCTTCTACAATGAGCAGTTCTTC
- | TRBJ1-1 | TRBV27 | 13 | - | CASSWAGSTEAFF | TGTGCCAGCAGTTGGGCGGGGAGCACTGAAGCTTTCTTT
- | TRBJ1-2 | TRBV7-3 | 13 | - | CASSPGREYGYTF | TGTGCCAGCAGCCCCGGGAGAGAATATGGCTACACCTTC
- | TRBJ2-5 | TRBV28 | 15 | - | CASSRLVTGPETQYF | TGTGCCAGCAGCAGACTAGTGACGGGCCCAGAGACCCAGTACTTC
- | TRBJ2-7 | TRBV7-2 | 16 | - | CASSSPSRSGYYEQYF | TGTGCCAGCAGCTCCCCATCCAGGTCGGGGTACTACGAGCAGTACTTC
- | TRBJ2-7 | TRBV19 | 14 | - | CASSLRSGEYEQYF | TGTGCCAGTAGCCTCCGATCTGGAGAATACGAGCAGTACTTC
TRBD2 | TRBJ2-3 | TRBV28 | 17 | - | CASIPLGLAGMADTQYF | TGTGCCAGCATACCCTTAGGGCTAGCGGGAATGGCAGATACGCAGTATTTT
- | TRBJ2-7 | TRBV12-3/TRBV12-4 | 12 | - | CASSFLGDEQYF | TGTGCCAGCAGTTTTTTAGGGGACGAGCAGTACTTC
- | TRBJ1-2 | TRBV13 | 13 | - | CASSLTASYGYTF | TGTGCCAGCAGCTTAACAGCATCCTATGGCTACACCTTC
TRBD1 | TRBJ2-7 | TRBV10-2 | 12 | - | CASSHNRGTQYF | TGCGCCAGCAGTCATAACAGGGGGACACAGTACTTC
- | TRBJ2-2 | TRBV19 | 14 | few | CASMRGVNTGELFF | TGTGCCAGTATGCGGGGCGTGAACACCGGGGAGCTGTTTTTT
- | TRBJ2-1 | TRBV10-2 | 14 | - | CASSATGMRNEQFF | TGCGCCAGCAGTGCGACAGGTATGAGGAATGAGCAGTTCTTC
- | TRBJ2-7 | TRBV6-5 | 13 | - | CASRRDPNYEQYF | TGTGCCAGCAGGCGTGACCCCAACTACGAGCAGTACTTC
- | TRBJ1-5 | TRBV30 | 14 | - | CAWSVPGGGQPQHF | TGTGCCTGGAGTGTCCCCGGAGGGGGTCAGCCCCAGCATTTT
- | TRBJ2-7 | TRBV28 | 12 | - | CASSPRGYEQYF | TGTGCCAGCAGTCCCAGAGGATACGAGCAGTACTTC
- | TRBJ2-3 | TRBV28 | 11 | - | CASSLPDTQYF | TGTGCCAGCAGTTTACCAGATACGCAGTATTTT
- | TRBJ1-1 | TRBV18 | 14 | - | CASSLDGLNTEAFF | TGTGCCAGCTCACTGGACGGCCTGAACACTGAAGCTTTCTTT
- | TRBJ2-5 | TRBV5-1 | 15 | - | CASSPASLVQETQYF | TGCGCCAGCAGCCCCGCGTCCTTAGTCCAAGAGACCCAGTACTTC
TRBD1 | TRBJ2-5 | TRBV6-2/TRBV6-3 | 16 | - | CASSYRTGSATETQYF | TGTGCCAGCAGTTACAGGACAGGGTCGGCTACTGAGACCCAGTACTTC
TRBD1 | TRBJ2-3 | TRBV10-3 | 15 | - | CAISETSTGADTQYF | TGTGCCATCAGCGAGACGTCCACAGGGGCAGATACGCAGTATTTT
- | TRBJ1-4 | TRBV5-1 | 15 | - | CASSLVAGGDEKLFF | TGCGCCAGCAGCTTGGTTGCGGGGGGAGATGAAAAACTGTTTTTT
- | TRBJ1-2 | TRBV7-9 | 13 | - | CASSYRGAYGYTF | TGTGCCAGCAGCTACCGGGGTGCCTATGGCTACACCTTC
- | TRBJ2-3 | TRBV30 | 13 | - | CAWSYSHTDTQYF | TGTGCCTGGAGTTACTCGCACACAGATACGCAGTATTTT
- | TRBJ1-1 | TRBV28 | 13 | - | CASSFRSTERAFF | TGTGCCAGCAGTTTCCGGTCGACAGAAAGAGCTTTCTTT
- | TRBJ1-2 | TRBV12-5 | 13 | - | CASSGQRNYGYTF | TGTGCTAGTAGTGGGCAACGAAACTATGGCTACACCTTC
- | TRBJ1-3 | TRBV7-9 | 16 | few | CASSLARGGAGNTIYF | TGTGCCAGCAGCTTAGCCAGGGGCGGCGCTGGAAACACCATATATTTT
TRBD1 | TRBJ2-7 | TRBV7-9 | 16 | - | CASSSRGRQGGNEQYF | TGTGCCAGCAGCTCCCGAGGACGACAGGGGGGTAACGAGCAGTACTTC
TRBD1 | TRBJ1-2 | TRBV19 | 16 | - | CASSFADRAVMGGYTF | TGTGCCAGTAGTTTCGCTGACAGGGCCGTGATGGGTGGCTACACCTTC
TRBD2 | TRBJ2-2 | TRBV18 | 15 | few | CASSSTSVGTGELFF | TGTGCCAGCTCATCGACTAGCGTTGGAACCGGGGAGCTGTTTTTT
- | TRBJ2-7 | TRBV5-1 | 14 | - | CASSFGGSLDEQYF | TGCGCCAGCAGCTTTGGAGGGAGTCTTGACGAGCAGTACTTC
- | TRBJ2-7 | TRBV18 | 15 | - | CASSPRTGRSYEQYF | TGTGCCAGCTCACCACGGACGGGGCGCAGCTACGAGCAGTACTTC
TRBD1 | TRBJ1-5 | TRBV7-8 | 15 | - | CASSPRDSQNQPQHF | TGTGCCAGCAGCCCCCGGGACAGCCAGAATCAGCCCCAGCATTTT
TRBD1 | TRBJ2-7 | TRBV11-1 | 16 | - | CASSTIQGLSSYEQYF | TGTGCCAGCAGCACTATACAGGGGCTGTCCTCCTACGAGCAGTACTTC
TRBD2 | TRBJ2-7 | TRBV28 | 16 | - | CASSLGSGRGSREQYF | TGTGCCAGCAGTTTAGGGAGCGGGAGAGGATCTCGGGAGCAGTACTTC
- | TRBJ1-4 | TRBV3-1/TRBV3-2 | 15 | - | CASSQAGSGNEKLFF | TGTGCCAGCAGCCAAGCGGGGTCGGGTAATGAAAAACTGTTTTTT
TRBD2 | TRBJ2-1 | TRBV2 | 15 | - | CASRMTSGSANEQFF | TGTGCCAGCAGGATGACTAGCGGGAGCGCGAATGAGCAGTTCTTC
- | TRBJ1-6 | TRBV3-1/TRBV3-2 | 12 | few | CASSHRNSPLHF | TGTGCCAGCAGCCATAGGAATTCACCCCTCCACTTT
- | TRBJ2-2 | TRBV5-1 | 13 | - | CASSPPRTGELFF | TGCGCCAGCAGCCCCCCGCGCACCGGGGAGCTGTTTTTT
- | TRBJ1-2 | TRBV27 | 14 | - | CASSWERGNYGYTF | TGTGCCAGCAGTTGGGAAAGGGGTAACTATGGCTACACCTTC
- | TRBJ1-1 | TRBV7-8 | 16 | - | CASSLIGWQGQTEAFF | TGTGCCAGCAGCTTAATTGGTTGGCAGGGACAAACTGAAGCTTTCTTT
- | TRBJ1-1 | TRBV19 | 14 | - | CASSKAGRNTEAFF | TGTGCCAGTAGTAAGGCGGGGAGGAACACTGAAGCTTTCTTT
TRBD2 | TRBJ2-1 | TRBV15 | 16 | once | CATSRLAGSPYNEQFF | TGTGCCACCTCCCGACTAGCGGGGTCCCCCTACAATGAGCAGTTCTTC